The present T cell receptor (beta chain) was sequenced within a study of shared clonotypes between healthy human individuals. At the level of the study: CD4 naive cells filled three plates per donor, CD4 memory three, CD8 naive two and CD8 memory one.

The CDR3 extends over 15 amino acids. The ends were cut back, 1 base at V and 0 bases at J, with 7 bases in the middle. Germline V CDR1 and CDR2: SEHNR, FQNEAQ (reference sequence). Clones were sequenced by immunoSEQ multiplex PCR, and TCRdb holds only the in-frame ones, with some missing. The table shows 2 million or so clones, with roughly 96% occurring only once. The TCR originated in a young man in good health. This chain joins TRBV7-9 and TRBJ2-1; D is unresolved. The sample comprised naive CD4+ T cells sorted from blood. Subset indicated: CD45RA+ positively selected. The CDR3 protein is CASSLDTISYNEQFF. DNA of the CDR3: TGTGCCAGCAGCTTAGATACTATCTCCTACAATGAGCAGTTCTTC.